This T cell receptor beta chain was captured in a study of blood T cells in healthy people across ages. Study-wide background: In model experiments, template switching was able to capture about one barcoded beta molecule for every two T cells that were present.

Primers used in a second PCR of about 6 to 11 cycles were a sample-barcoded 5' primer and a J-beta primer mix. A minimum of 2.5 million CDR3-containing paired-end reads was obtained for each sample. Each CDR3 protein is one row after TCRdb ran MiXCR on the 5' RACE reads. Of about 1.4 million distinct CDR3 sequences detected, 45% to 70% appear once; the ten largest clones hold over 5%. This clonotype was counted a few times. Sequencing was done on a sample of blood. The TCR was taken from a man in his late teens or twenties in good health.

This CDR3 reads CASSLGQLDEQYF. The DNA for the CDR3 is TGCGCCAGCAGCTTGGGGCAACTAGATGAGCAGTACTTC. The chain links TRBV5-1 to TRBJ2-7, with TRBD2 as a possible D gene (5 bases). The V end was cut by 0 bases, the J end by 7 bases, with 11 bases between. Germline V gives CDR1 SGHRS, CDR2 YFSETQ. The CDR3 sequence is 13 residues long.